This T cell receptor (beta chain) appears in the sequencing data of a study of identical twins. The germline V gene encodes CDR1 SNHLY and CDR2 FYNNEI. V trimming: 5 bases; J trimming: 0 bases; junction bases outside the gene matches: 4. The CDR3 runs to 14 residues. The sample holds a few counts of this clonotype. Its antigen is undetermined. Broader study findings: The degree of excess twin sharing was weaker in beta out-of-frame sequences. Potential partial confounding of zero-insertion analyses by invariant MAIT and iNKT cells was noted.

cDNA molecules carried unique molecular identifiers, and template switching added a universal primer site. TCRdb itself ran the 5' RACE reads through MiXCR, one entry per CDR3 protein. Here the sample spans hundreds of thousands of distinct CDR3 sequences, approximately 6.1% being singletons. The TCR comes from a man aged 18 to 35 in good health. The chain is built from TRBV2 and TRBJ2-7; 7 bases agree with TRBD1. Sequencing was performed on naive T cells sorted from blood. The CDR3 loop reads CASSFTGASYEQYF. The CDR3 DNA reads TGTGCCAGCAGTTTCACAGGGGCCTCCTACGAGCAGTACTTC.